Each of the 27 T cell receptor beta chains below was sequenced from the same sample in a study of cytomegalovirus exposure and HLA in healthy donors. Use of 60 Vbeta and 13 Jbeta primers characterized the PCR. TCRdb's copy holds only in-frame clones and misses some; the assay was immunoSEQ multiplex PCR. This sample has 100,000 or so clones, with 69% found just once. Input material: PBMCs. These receptor sequences come from a young man in good health and CMV-seronegative.

This clone was observed a few times. The rearrangement links TRBV10-3 to TRBJ1-6, with unresolved D. The CDR3 extends over 14 amino acids. Trimming took 7 bases from V and 0 from J, leaving 7 bases between them. Germline V gene sequence: CDR1 ENHRY, CDR2 SYGVKD. CDR3: CAIKKSSYNSPLHF. CDR3 sequence (DNA): TGTGCCATCAAGAAGAGCTCCTATAATTCACCCCTCCACTTT.

The chain couples TRBV4-2 to TRBJ1-4; tentative D call: TRBD1 (6 bases). V lost 5 bases and J 0 bases, leaving 7 bases between the germline ends. From germline, CDR1 is LGHNA and CDR2 YNFKEQ. This CDR3 has 14 amino acids. CDR3 sequence: CASSRQATNEKLFF. As DNA, the CDR3 is TGTGCCAGCAGCAGACAGGCAACTAATGAAAAACTGTTTTTT.

This clone was counted between two and nine times. The chain carries TRBV12-5 and TRBJ2-6, with TRBD2 as a possible D gene (7 bases). Germline V gives CDR1 LGHNT, CDR2 FRNRAP. The CDR3 is made up of 15 amino acids. With 8 bases removed from V and 0 bases from J, the gap between germline ends came to 11 bases. CDR3 DNA: TGTGCTAGTTTAGGGGGGGGCTCTGGGGCCAACGTCCTGACTTTC. Residues: CASLGGGSGANVLTF.

The genes are TRBV19 and TRBJ2-5; 11 positions match TRBD2. Trimming at V came to 4 bases and at J to 7 bases, leaving 11 bases not matched to a gene. Germline V gene data show CDR1 as LNHDA and CDR2 as SQIVND (reference sequence). The CDR3 covers 16 residues. CDR3 in amino acids: CASSTYSGRGSVTQYF. The CDR3 DNA is TGTGCCAGTAGTACGTATAGCGGGAGGGGGTCTGTGACCCAGTACTTC.

This clone appeared a single time. This chain uses TRBV5-1 with TRBJ2-1, with D hard to call. Trimming pared 0 bases from V and 6 bases from J, leaving 4 bases between. The CDR3 is 12 amino acids. Germline V lookup: CDR1 SGHRS, CDR2 YFSETQ. As DNA, the CDR3 is TGCGCCAGCAGCTTGGCCCTCAATGAGCAGTTCTTC. This gives the protein CASSLALNEQFF.

The chain carries TRBV6-4 and TRBJ2-5; 11 bases fit TRBD2. Germline V lookup: CDR1 MRHNA, CDR2 SNTAGT. V gave up 6 bases and J gave up 1 base; unmatched junction bases: 4. The CDR3 is 15 residues long. Written as DNA, the CDR3 is TGTGCCAGCAGCCTAGCGGGAGGTGCCCAAGAGACCCAGTACTTC. Residues: CASSLAGGAQETQYF.

The genes are TRBV19 and TRBJ1-5, with TRBD1 matching over 11 bases. Germline V gene sequence: CDR1 LNHDA, CDR2 SQIVND (reference sequence). CDR3 length: 15 residues. The ends lost 11 bases at V and 3 bases at J; junction bases unmatched: 9. Here the CDR3 DNA reads TGTGCCTCTCTGGGGGACAGGGGGGTCAATCAGCCCCAGCATTTT. It is translated as CASLGDRGVNQPQHF. The full variable domain, with the rest looked up from reference TRBV19 and TRBJ1-5, is DGGITQSPKYLFRKEGQNVTLSCEQNLNHDAMYWYRQDPGQGLRLIYYSQIVNDFQKGDIAEGYSVSREKKESFPLTVTSAQKNPTAFYLCASLGDRGVNQPQHFGDGTRLSIL.

The V and J genes are TRBV27 and TRBJ2-3; tentative D call: TRBD2 (6 bases). Germline lookup yields CDR1 MNHEY and CDR2 SMNVEV (reference sequence). The V end was cut by 3 bases, the J end by 0 bases, with 13 bases between. This CDR3 region has 16 residues. Here the CDR3 reads CASSFLGSTSTDTQYF. The CDR3 DNA reads TGTGCCAGCAGTTTTCTCGGGAGTACTAGCACAGATACGCAGTATTTT.

In its sample, this clone was seen a few times. The J gene is TRBJ2-1, the V gene TRBV28; D possibly corresponds to TRBD1 (5 bases). The germline gives CDR1 MDHEN, CDR2 SYDVKM. This CDR3 contains 13 residues. The V gene lost 5 bases and the J gene lost 8 bases, with 13 bases spanning the gap. This chain's CDR3 is CASSPRFRDEQFF. CDR3 DNA sequence: TGTGCCAGCAGTCCCCGTTTCAGGGATGAGCAGTTCTTC.

This chain uses TRBV19 with TRBJ2-7; 9 bases match TRBD1. V dropped 7 bases and J dropped 4; count of bases not matched to a gene: 11. CDR3 length: 15 amino acids. CDR1 is LNHDA and CDR2 is SQIVND in the germline V gene (reference sequence). The CDR3 DNA reads as TGTGCCAGTACCCAAGGACAGGGGAAAGGGTACGAGCAGTACTTC. The encoded protein is CASTQGQGKGYEQYF.

The rearrangement links TRBV6-5 to TRBJ2-1; 9 bases fit TRBD2. Germline loops: CDR1 MNHEY, CDR2 SVGAGI. The length of the CDR3 is 15 residues. V lost 4 bases to trimming and J lost 9 bases; unmatched junction nucleotides: 10. The CDR3 DNA reads TGTGCCAGCAGTTCAGGGGGTAGCGGGAGAAGTGAGCAGTTCTTC. Protein sequence: CASSSGGSGRSEQFF.

V gene TRBV7-3 combines with J gene TRBJ2-7, with 8 bases lining up with TRBD2. The V segment lost 4 bases and the J segment 3 bases; nucleotides outside the gene matches: 8. CDR3 length: 15 amino acids. Germline CDR1 is SGHTA and CDR2 is FQGTGA. DNA for the CDR3: TGTGCCAGCAGCTGGGGCGCGGGAGGAAACTACGAGCAGTACTTC. This translates into CASSWGAGGNYEQYF.

The V and J genes are TRBV6-1 and TRBJ1-2; D is possibly TRBD1 (5 bases). Germline CDR1 and CDR2: MNHNS and SASEGT. The ends were cut back, 10 bases at V and 0 bases at J, with 12 bases in the middle. The CDR3 spans 13 residues. The CDR3 DNA reads as TGTGCCACCACAGGATTAGCTAACTATGGCTACACCTTC. It codes for CATTGLANYGYTF.

This clone was observed a single time. The chain combines TRBV9 with TRBJ2-3; 12 bases match TRBD2. After removal of 0 bases from V and 4 bases from J, the junction contained 12 bases not matched to a gene. The CDR3 sequence is 19 residues long. Germline lookup yields CDR1 SGDLS and CDR2 YYNGEE. CDR3 sequence: CASSVASGRANARADTQYF. In DNA form, the CDR3 reads TGTGCCAGCAGCGTAGCTAGCGGGAGGGCAAATGCGAGGGCAGATACGCAGTATTTT.

Turning to this clone: Compared with germline, one end of the junction differs, possibly owing to a read error. The chain couples TRBV7-3 to TRBJ1-5, with TRBD1 identical over 7 bases. The CDR3 is 13 amino acids. The V gene's germline CDR1 is SGHTA and CDR2 FQGTGA. This CDR3 is CASSLTQGQPQHF. CDR3 in DNA: TGTGCCAGCAGCCTAACACAGGGGCAGCCCCAGCATTTT.

The J gene is TRBJ2-7, the V gene TRBV5-1; 7 bases align to TRBD2. Germline V gives CDR1 SGHRS, CDR2 YFSETQ. The V segment lost 4 bases and the J segment 3 bases; nucleotides outside the gene matches: 4. CDR3 length: 13 amino acids. The DNA for the CDR3 is TGCGCCAGCAGCCTGGGGGGGGGCTACGAGCAGTACTTC. This translates into CASSLGGGYEQYF.

This chain connects TRBV30 to TRBJ2-3; D may be TRBD2 (5 bases). Trimming removed 1 base at V and 1 base at J, with 12 bases between. The CDR3 is 15 residues long. The V gene's germline CDR1 is GTSNPN and CDR2 SVGIG (reference sequence). CDR3 sequence: CAWSGPGSGTDTQYF. DNA of the CDR3: TGTGCCTGGAGTGGACCGGGGTCAGGCACAGATACGCAGTATTTT.

CDR3 residues: CASSPEETQYF. DNA of the CDR3: TGTGCCAGCAGCCCCGAAGAGACCCAGTACTTC. The chain couples TRBV11-2 to TRBJ2-5; no firm D call. The CDR3 runs 11 residues. Looked up from germline, CDR1 is SGHAT and CDR2 is FQNNGV. The V gene lost 5 bases and the J gene lost 3 bases, with 4 bases spanning the gap.

The CDR3 reads CASSEAGGTYGYTF. In DNA, the CDR3 is TGTGCCAGCAGTGAAGCCGGCGGGACCTATGGCTACACCTTC. This sequence joins TRBV6-1 and TRBJ1-2; possible D gene TRBD1, 5 bases. Germline-derived CDR1 and CDR2 are MNHNS and SASEGT. The ends were cut back, 0 bases at V and 4 bases at J, with 9 bases in the middle. The CDR3 spans 14 residues.

The V gene is TRBV28, the J gene TRBJ1-5, with 7 bases fitting TRBD1. This CDR3 is 15 amino acids long. J lost 6 bases, V lost 2 bases, and 7 bases had no gene match. Looked up from germline, CDR1 is MDHEN and CDR2 is SYDVKM. The CDR3 protein is CASSLMTGRPQPQHF. CDR3 bases: TGTGCCAGCAGTTTAATGACAGGGCGTCCTCAGCCCCAGCATTTT.

The chain joins TRBV9 to TRBJ2-3; 12 bases are a match to TRBD2. The CDR3 sequence is 16 residues long. Germline V gives CDR1 SGDLS, CDR2 YYNGEE. J lost 8 bases, V lost 0 bases, and 7 bases had no gene match. CDR3 DNA: TGTGCCAGCAGCGTAGGGACTAGCGGGACTGTCGGTACGCAGTATTTT. Translation gives CASSVGTSGTVGTQYF.

The CDR3 loop reads CASTLTSGRVTQYF. In nucleotides, the CDR3 is TGTGCCAGCACCTTGACTAGCGGGAGGGTGACCCAGTACTTC. V and J are TRBV11-3 and TRBJ2-5, with 14 bases identical to TRBD2. The junction had 5 bases not matched to a gene; V was cut back by 7 bases and J by 7 bases. Germline loops: CDR1 SGHNT, CDR2 YENEEA. The CDR3 covers 14 residues.

J is TRBJ1-1 and V is TRBV28; 9 nucleotides agree with TRBD1. Germline CDR1 MDHEN, CDR2 SYDVKM. Germline trimming cut 6 bases from V and 6 bases from J; bases unmatched to any gene: 5. The CDR3 sequence is 13 residues long. This CDR3 is CASSLTGGSEAFF. CDR3 sequence (DNA): TGTGCCAGCAGCCTTACAGGGGGCTCTGAAGCTTTCTTT. Full variable domain (outside the CDR3, taken from reference TRBV28 and TRBJ1-1): DVKVTQSSRYLVKRTGEKVFLECVQDMDHENMFWYRQDPGLGLRLIYFSYDVKMKEKGDIPEGYSVSREKKERFSLILESASTNQTSMYLCASSLTGGSEAFFGQGTRLTVV.

Regarding this clone: The CDR3 end shows no conserved phenylalanine or tryptophan, and so a read error is likely. The DNA is left out, because the CDR3 cannot be placed on it with certainty; the CDR3 is given as TCRdb lists it. The chain's CDR3 is CASSDEPRTPYRL. V gene TRBV6-1 combines with J gene TRBJ1-3. In germline, CDR1 is MNHNS, CDR2 SASEGT. Termini included, the CDR3 measures 13 amino acids.

This clone was detected a few times. The chain links TRBV5-1 to TRBJ2-7, with TRBD2 matching 16 bases. J was trimmed by 3 bases and V by 2 bases; bases with no gene match: 20. The CDR3 length is 22 residues. The germline gives CDR1 SGHRS, CDR2 YFSETQ. This CDR3 is CASSFLDGTGLAGGLFNYEQYF. The DNA for the CDR3 is TGCGCCAGCAGCTTTTTGGACGGAACGGGACTAGCGGGAGGGTTATTCAACTACGAGCAGTACTTC.

The chain recombines TRBV6-1 with TRBJ2-7; TRBD2 agrees at 9 bases. The V and J ends lost 0 bases and 1 base, in that order; junction bases with no gene match: 7. The CDR3 totals 17 residues. Germline CDR1 MNHNS, CDR2 SASEGT. The CDR3 coding sequence is TGTGCCAGCAGTGAAGCTGGGGGACTAGCCCCGTCCTACGAGCAGTACTTC. The encoded protein is CASSEAGGLAPSYEQYF.

This rearrangement joins TRBV10-3 to TRBJ1-1, with no clear D. The germline CDR1 and CDR2 sequences are ENHRY and SYGVKD. Trimming cost V 11 bases and J 1 base, with 17 bases left between them. This CDR3 comprises 14 residues. The CDR3 region has the DNA TGTGCCGCCAAGAGTAACGTAGAGAACACTGAAGCTTTCTTT. Its translation: CAAKSNVENTEAFF.